The 5 T cell receptor beta chains reported below all come from one sample, sequenced in a study of T cells in Graves' hyperthyroidism and ophthalmopathy. The source material, RNA transcripts, was used to amplify TCR beta CDR3 regions. The TCR CDR3 was amplified in a first-round RT-PCR using the HTBI primer set. TCRdb fed the multiplex PCR reads into MiXCR, producing one record per CDR3 protein. The repertoire includes 600,000 to 750,000 distinct CDR3 sequences, approximately 15% of them detected once, and 15% to 18% sits in the top ten. Material for sequencing was blood. The receptors were sampled from a man in his fifties with Graves' hyperthyroidism.

In its sample, this clonotype was seen many times. The V gene is TRBV5-1, the J gene TRBJ2-1; 7 bases match TRBD2. The germline V gene has CDR1 SGHRS and CDR2 YFSETQ. J lost 3 bases, V lost 0 bases, and 6 bases had no gene match. The CDR3 is 16 amino acids. Here the CDR3 reads CASSLGVGGDYNEQFF. As DNA, the CDR3 is TGCGCCAGCAGCTTGGGAGTGGGAGGGGACTACAATGAGCAGTTCTTC.

This clonotype was counted a few times. The chain combines TRBV10-3 with TRBJ1-4, with D possibly TRBD1 on 6 matching bases. The germline V gene has CDR1 ENHRY and CDR2 SYGVKD. V lost 0 bases, J lost 4 bases, and 12 bases lay in between. The CDR3 has 16 residues. The CDR3 loop is CAISESLGQFNEKLFF. In DNA, the CDR3 is TGTGCCATCAGTGAGTCTTTAGGACAGTTTAATGAAAAACTGTTTTTT.

Only a few counts were recorded for this clonotype. The chain uses TRBV7-2 and TRBJ2-3, with unresolved D. The germline CDR1 and CDR2 sequences are SGHTA and FQGNSA. Trimming shortened V by 2 bases and J by 0 bases, and 9 bases separated the two germline ends. This CDR3 is built from 15 residues. The CDR3 coding sequence is TGTGCCAGCAGCTTAATTGTGACTAGCACAGATACGCAGTATTTT. Protein product: CASSLIVTSTDTQYF.

Concerning this clonotype: A read error may explain this, as a much larger clone is one base away. The rearrangement links TRBV6-5 to TRBJ1-3; D call uncertain. The germline V gene has CDR1 MNHEY and CDR2 SVGAGI. CDR3 length: 14 residues. The ends were cut back, 4 bases at V and 3 bases at J, with 10 bases in the middle. This chain's CDR3 is CASSLDIFGNTIYF. The CDR3 DNA follows: TGTGCCAGCAGTTTAGACATCTTTGGAAACACCATATATTTT.

This clonotype was seen only a few times. The chain carries TRBV12-3 or TRBV12-4 and TRBJ2-7; D tentatively fits TRBD1 or TRBD2 (5 bases each). Trimming left V 6 bases short and J 2 bases short, with 17 bases between. This CDR3 is 15 amino acids long. The CDR3 spells CASSLVSGTTYEQYF. CDR3 coding DNA: TGTGCCAGCAGCCTAGTCTCCGGGACCACCTACGAGCAGTACTTC.